The 13 T cell receptor beta chains below come from one sample, sequenced in a study of T-cell memory formation after mild COVID-19. TCRdb passed the 5' RACE reads through MiXCR, listing each CDR3 protein once. The sample carries about 290,000 distinct CDR3 sequences, about 16% recorded once. Sequencing used PBMCs or a T cell subset sorted from them (not recorded which). The receptors were gathered from a man in his late teens or twenties who had mild COVID-19 (a few samples of this study predate the infection). Cell type and time point are not known.

The sample holds a few counts of this clonotype. V is TRBV9 and J is TRBJ2-1; 10 positions match TRBD1. With V trimmed by 3 bases and J by 4 bases, 10 bases remained unmatched. Germline loops: CDR1 SGDLS, CDR2 YYNGEE. The CDR3 covers 17 residues. CDR3 sequence reads: CASSGERTGGIYNEQFF. The CDR3 DNA sequence: TGTGCCAGCAGCGGAGAACGGACAGGGGGAATATACAATGAGCAGTTCTTC.

A few counts support this clonotype. The J gene is TRBJ1-5, the V gene TRBV6-1; D is undetermined. With 5 bases removed from V and 5 bases from J, the gap between germline ends came to 16 bases. The CDR3 is made up of 15 amino acids. Germline V lookup: CDR1 MNHNS, CDR2 SASEGT. CDR3 nucleotides: TGTGCCAGCAGTCCCCGGAGGGTCCCCGATCAGCCCCAGCATTTT. Amino acid sequence: CASSPRRVPDQPQHF.

The gene calls are TRBV7-2 and TRBJ2-1; TRBD2 matches 13 bases. V lost 5 bases and J lost 8; bases outside the gene matches: 9. This CDR3 comprises 16 residues. Germline V lookup: CDR1 SGHTA, CDR2 FQGNSA. The DNA of the CDR3 is TGTGCCAGCAGCCTCACCGGGACTAGCGGGGTGGATGAGCAGTTCTTC. Translated: CASSLTGTSGVDEQFF.

The chain joins TRBV7-2 to TRBJ1-4; D gene unclear. Trimming stripped 4 bases from V and 0 bases from J, with 12 bases between. The CDR3 loop spans 16 amino acids. Germline V gene data show CDR1 as SGHTA and CDR2 as FQGNSA. CDR3 in DNA: TGTGCCAGCAGCTCCAGGTTCGGGGCAACTAATGAAAAACTGTTTTTT. The encoded protein is CASSSRFGATNEKLFF.

This clonotype occurred a few times. V gene TRBV7-2 combines with J gene TRBJ2-4; tentative D call: TRBD2 (6 bases). The CDR3 covers 11 residues. V was trimmed by 8 bases and J by 9 bases, leaving 11 bases between them. CDR1 and CDR2 from the germline V gene are SGHTA and FQGNSA. The CDR3 region is CASQSEGIQYF. Here the CDR3 DNA reads TGTGCCAGCCAGTCGGAGGGCATTCAGTACTTC.

Note on this clonotype: The junction shows a germline mismatch at one end, possibly a read error. The chain recombines TRBV9 with TRBJ2-2; 7 bases fit TRBD1. This CDR3 contains 17 residues. Germline-derived CDR1 and CDR2 are SGDLS and YYNGEE. Written as DNA, the CDR3 is TGTGCCAGCAGCCGAACCCGGACAGGATCGAACACCGGAGAGCTGTTTTTT. Encoded protein: CASSRTRTGSNTGELFF. The variable domain in full, completed from reference TRBV9 and TRBJ2-2, reads DSGVTQTPKHLITATGQRVTLRCSPRSGDLSVYWYQQSLDQGLQFLIQYYNGEERAKGNILERFSAQQFPDLHSELNLSSLELGDSALYFCASSRTRTGSNTGELFFGEGSRLTVL.

This clonotype was counted a few times. The chain combines TRBV7-2 with TRBJ1-5; D remains unclear. Germline V lookup: CDR1 SGHTA, CDR2 FQGNSA. V was cut by 1 base and J by 3 bases, with 7 bases left in between. This CDR3 comprises 14 residues. Here the CDR3 reads CASSLDRFNQPQHF. CDR3 sequence (DNA): TGTGCCAGCAGCTTAGATCGGTTCAATCAGCCCCAGCATTTT.

This clonotype came up a few times. V and J are TRBV11-2 and TRBJ2-7; D not certain. The CDR3 is made up of 15 amino acids. V was clipped by 2 bases and J by 0 bases, with 11 bases between them. Germline lookup yields CDR1 SGHAT and CDR2 FQNNGV. In DNA, the CDR3 is TGTGCCAGCAGCTTACATCCGGGTAGCTCCTACGAGCAGTACTTC. Its translation: CASSLHPGSSYEQYF.

Many counts were recorded for this clonotype. The rearrangement joins TRBV7-9 to TRBJ1-5; D remains unclear. The V gene's germline CDR1 is SEHNR and CDR2 FQNEAQ (reference sequence). Trimming took 6 bases from V and 4 from J, leaving 13 bases between them. This CDR3 comprises 14 residues. The CDR3 reads CASSKASGNQPQHF. For the CDR3, the DNA is TGTGCCAGCAGTAAGGCCTCGGGGAATCAGCCCCAGCATTTT.

At least ten counts were recorded for this clonotype. The chain joins TRBV7-2 to TRBJ2-7; no definite D call. V was pared by 0 bases and J by 2 bases, with 17 bases between. Germline CDR1 is SGHTA and CDR2 is FQGNSA. This CDR3 comprises 17 residues. In DNA form, the CDR3 reads TGTGCCAGCAGCTTAGCGCTAAACCCCCGGACCACCTACGAGCAGTACTTC. This translates into CASSLALNPRTTYEQYF.

This clonotype has more than one count but fewer than ten. This chain links TRBV4-2 with TRBJ1-6; 11 bases align to TRBD1. Looked up from germline, CDR1 is LGHNA and CDR2 is YNFKEQ. V lost 3 bases, J lost 6 bases, and 4 bases stayed unmatched. The CDR3 length is 16 residues. CDR3 protein: CASSHGQGATNSPLHF. CDR3 nucleotide sequence: TGTGCCAGCAGCCACGGACAGGGGGCGACTAATTCACCCCTCCACTTT.

This clonotype was recorded many times. This chain connects TRBV5-1 to TRBJ2-1; D is unresolved. The CDR3 contains 13 residues. V shed 4 bases and J shed 9 bases, with 14 bases lying between them. Germline V lookup: CDR1 SGHRS, CDR2 YFSETQ. The CDR3 region has the DNA TGCGCCAGCAGCGTCGACGTCAGAGGTGAGCAGTTCTTC. This encodes CASSVDVRGEQFF.

This chain joins TRBV15 and TRBJ2-5; D is unresolved. The CDR3 loop spans 13 amino acids. V dropped 0 bases and J dropped 4 bases, with 6 bases sitting between them. CDR1 and CDR2 (germline): LNHNV, YYDKDF (reference sequence). CDR3 amino acids: CATSRDVTETQYF. The CDR3 nucleotides are TGTGCCACCAGCAGAGACGTCACAGAGACCCAGTACTTC.